This T cell receptor (beta chain) originates from a study of T cells in Graves' hyperthyroidism and ophthalmopathy. CDR3 length equals 15 residues. In germline, CDR1 is SGHNT, CDR2 YYREEE (reference sequence). V dropped 1 base and J dropped 1 base, with 9 bases sitting between them. Amplification yielded TCR beta CDR3 regions, with RNA transcripts as the source. The TCR CDR3 first-round RT-PCR relied on the HTBI primer set. TCRdb used MiXCR to reprocess the multiplex PCR reads, holding one entry per CDR3 protein. The table has about 560,000 distinct CDR3 sequences, 16% seen once. The TCR was taken from a woman aged 18-35 years with Graves' hyperthyroidism. The V call is TRBV5-4, the J call TRBJ1-3; D is possibly TRBD1 (6 bases). Specimen: blood. CDR3 DNA sequence: TGTGCCAGCAGCTTGAACAGGGCGTCTGGAAACACCATATATTTT. It translates to CASSLNRASGNTIYF.